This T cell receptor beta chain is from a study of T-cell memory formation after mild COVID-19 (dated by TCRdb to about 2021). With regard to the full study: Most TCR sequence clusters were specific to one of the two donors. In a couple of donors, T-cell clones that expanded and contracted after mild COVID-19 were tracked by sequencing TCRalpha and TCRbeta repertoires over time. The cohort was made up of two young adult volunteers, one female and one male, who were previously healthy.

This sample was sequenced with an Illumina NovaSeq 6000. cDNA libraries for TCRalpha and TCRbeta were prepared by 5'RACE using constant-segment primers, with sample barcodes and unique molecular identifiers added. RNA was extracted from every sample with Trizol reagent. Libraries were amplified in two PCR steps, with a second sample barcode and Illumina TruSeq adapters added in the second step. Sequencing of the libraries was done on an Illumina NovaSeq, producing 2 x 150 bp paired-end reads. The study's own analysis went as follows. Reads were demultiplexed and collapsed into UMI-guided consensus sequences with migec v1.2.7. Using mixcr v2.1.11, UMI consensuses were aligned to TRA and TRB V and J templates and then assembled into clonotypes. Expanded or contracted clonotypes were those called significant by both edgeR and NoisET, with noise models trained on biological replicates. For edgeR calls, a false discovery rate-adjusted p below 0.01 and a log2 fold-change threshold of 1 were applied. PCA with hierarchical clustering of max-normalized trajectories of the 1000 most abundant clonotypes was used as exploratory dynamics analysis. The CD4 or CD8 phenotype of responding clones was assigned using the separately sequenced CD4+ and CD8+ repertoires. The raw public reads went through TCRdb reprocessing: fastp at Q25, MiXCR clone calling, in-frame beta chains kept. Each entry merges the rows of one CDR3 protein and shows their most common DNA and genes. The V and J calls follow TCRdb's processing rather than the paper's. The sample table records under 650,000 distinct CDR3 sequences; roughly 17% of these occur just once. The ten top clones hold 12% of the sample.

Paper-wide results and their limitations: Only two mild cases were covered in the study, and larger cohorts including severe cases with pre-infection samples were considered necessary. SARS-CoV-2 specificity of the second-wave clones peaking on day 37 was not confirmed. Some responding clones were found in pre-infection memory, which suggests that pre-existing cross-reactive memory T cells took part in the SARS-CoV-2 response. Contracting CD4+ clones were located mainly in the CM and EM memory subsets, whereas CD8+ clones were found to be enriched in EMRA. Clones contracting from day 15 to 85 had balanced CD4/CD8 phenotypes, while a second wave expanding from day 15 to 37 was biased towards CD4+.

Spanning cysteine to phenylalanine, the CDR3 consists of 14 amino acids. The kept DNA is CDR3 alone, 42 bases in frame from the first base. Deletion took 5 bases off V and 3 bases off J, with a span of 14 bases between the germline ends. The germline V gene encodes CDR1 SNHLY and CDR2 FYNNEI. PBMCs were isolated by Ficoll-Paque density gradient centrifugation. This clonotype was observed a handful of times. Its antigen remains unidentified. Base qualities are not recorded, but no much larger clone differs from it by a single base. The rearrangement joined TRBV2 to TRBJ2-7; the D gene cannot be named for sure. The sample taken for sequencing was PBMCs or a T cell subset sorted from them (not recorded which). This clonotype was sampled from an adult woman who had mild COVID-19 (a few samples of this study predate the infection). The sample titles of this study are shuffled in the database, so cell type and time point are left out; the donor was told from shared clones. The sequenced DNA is TGTGCCAGCAGTCCTGCGGCAGGTCACTACGAGCAGTACTTC. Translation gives CASSPAAGHYEQYF.